Listed here is a single T cell receptor beta chain. The antigen is undetermined. The data stem from a study of CD8+CD57+ T cells in acquired aplastic anemia. Study at large: Sorted CD4+ plus CD8+ cells gave DNA averaging 3.2 ug. Healthy donor CD4+ cell samples had a mean of around 9.9 million reads.

Regarding the study as a whole: The number of CD8+ CDR3 sequences shared by patients and controls was roughly 31.

The use of genomic DNA as template underpinned the TCR beta VDJ and CDR3 profiling. A single record per CDR3 protein comes from TCRdb applying MiXCR to the reads. The sample carries 350,000 to 450,000 distinct CDR3 sequences, approximately 70% recorded once. The germline CDR1 and CDR2 sequences are SNHLY and FYNNEI. V lost 3 bases and J 11 bases, leaving 13 bases between the germline ends. The CDR3 totals 12 residues. This chain uses TRBV2 with TRBJ1-2, with D perhaps TRBD1 (5 bases). The sample taken for sequencing was sorted CD4+, CD8+, or CD8+CD57+ T cells (not recorded which) from PBMCs. The sequence was collected from a human donor in good health, serving as a control. The CDR3 sequence is CASSDPGSEYTF. CDR3 bases: TGTGCCAGCAGTGACCCAGGGAGTGAGTACACCTTC.